This TCR beta chain comes out of a study of cytomegalovirus exposure and HLA in healthy donors. Study results and limitations: There were 150 to 200 TCR beta chains listed as cytomegalovirus-associated. Later, an analysis found that TCR clusters from the first cohort tended to co-occur in the 120 validation repertoires. TCR sequences were mostly rare, though some public TCRs occurred in many donors. A classifier reportedly called cytomegalovirus status with high sensitivity and specificity.

As concerns this clone: Antigen: not known.

Assay used: immunoSEQ multiplex PCR; TCRdb lists only in-frame clones, some missing. Of over 200,000 clones in the sample, roughly 83% were seen once. In germline, CDR1 is SEHNR, CDR2 FQNEAQ (reference sequence). The CDR3 is 12 residues long. V shed 5 bases and J 5 bases; nucleotides not matched to a gene: 2. The origin of this receptor is a woman aged 18 to 35 in good health and CMV-seronegative. Material: PBMCs. The chain joins TRBV7-9 to TRBJ2-7; 8 bases agree with TRBD1. This CDR3 reads CASSATGDEQYF. The CDR3 nucleotides read TGTGCCAGCAGCGCGACAGGGGACGAGCAGTACTTC.